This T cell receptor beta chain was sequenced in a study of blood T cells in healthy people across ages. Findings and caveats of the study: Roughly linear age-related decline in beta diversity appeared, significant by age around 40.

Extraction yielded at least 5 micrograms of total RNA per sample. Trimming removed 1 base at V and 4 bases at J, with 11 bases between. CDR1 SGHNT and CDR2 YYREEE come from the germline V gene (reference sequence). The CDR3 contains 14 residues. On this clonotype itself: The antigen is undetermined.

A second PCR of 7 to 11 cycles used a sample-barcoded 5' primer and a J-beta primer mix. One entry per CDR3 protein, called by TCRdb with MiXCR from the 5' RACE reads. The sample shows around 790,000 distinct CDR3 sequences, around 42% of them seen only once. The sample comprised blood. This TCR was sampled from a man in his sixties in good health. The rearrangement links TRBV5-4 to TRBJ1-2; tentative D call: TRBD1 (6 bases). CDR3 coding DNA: TGTGCCAGCAGCTTGACGGACAGCGGCTATGGCTACACCTTC. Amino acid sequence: CASSLTDSGYGYTF.